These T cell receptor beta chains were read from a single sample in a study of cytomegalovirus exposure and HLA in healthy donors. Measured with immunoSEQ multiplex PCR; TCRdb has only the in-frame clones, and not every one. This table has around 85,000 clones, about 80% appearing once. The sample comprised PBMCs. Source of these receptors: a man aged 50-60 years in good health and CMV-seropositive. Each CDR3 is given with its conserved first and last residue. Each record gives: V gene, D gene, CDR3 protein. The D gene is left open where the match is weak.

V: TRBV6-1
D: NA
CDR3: CASSSSRTYEQYF

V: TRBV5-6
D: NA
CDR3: CASTKTRPSGNWYEQYF

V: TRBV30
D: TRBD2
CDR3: CAWGRETDINSQYF

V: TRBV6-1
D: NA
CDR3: CASIEQGLNTGELFF

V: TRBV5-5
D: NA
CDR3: CASSYDGLGSYEQYF

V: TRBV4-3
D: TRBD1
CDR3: CASSQGWDRGLYEQYF

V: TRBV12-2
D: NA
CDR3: CASRLPRDRGDTGELFF

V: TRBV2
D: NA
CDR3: CASGESYEQYF

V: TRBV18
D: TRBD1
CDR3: CASSGTENQPQHF

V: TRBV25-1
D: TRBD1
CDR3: CASSASGQAYQPQHF

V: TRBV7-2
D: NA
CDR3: CASSFDRYSNEKLFF